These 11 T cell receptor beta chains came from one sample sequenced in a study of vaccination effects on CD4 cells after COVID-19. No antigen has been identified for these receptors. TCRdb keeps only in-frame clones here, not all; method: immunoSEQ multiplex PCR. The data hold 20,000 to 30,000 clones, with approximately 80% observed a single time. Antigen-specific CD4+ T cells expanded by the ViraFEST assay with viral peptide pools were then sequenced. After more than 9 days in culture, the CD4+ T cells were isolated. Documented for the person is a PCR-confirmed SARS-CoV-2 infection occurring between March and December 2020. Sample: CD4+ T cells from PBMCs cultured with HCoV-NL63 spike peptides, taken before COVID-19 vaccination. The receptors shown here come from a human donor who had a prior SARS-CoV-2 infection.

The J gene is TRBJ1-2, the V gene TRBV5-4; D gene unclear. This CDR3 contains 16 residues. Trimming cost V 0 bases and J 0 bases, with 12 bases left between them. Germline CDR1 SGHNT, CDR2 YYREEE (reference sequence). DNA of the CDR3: TGTGCCAGCAGCTTGGCTCGGTCGGAACCTAACTATGGCTACACCTTC. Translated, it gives CASSLARSEPNYGYTF.

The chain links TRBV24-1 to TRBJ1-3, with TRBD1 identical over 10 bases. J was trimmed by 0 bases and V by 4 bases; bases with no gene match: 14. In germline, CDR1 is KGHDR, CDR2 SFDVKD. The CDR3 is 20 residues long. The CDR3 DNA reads TGTGCCACCAGTGACGATCGGGACAGGGGCCCGCGAACCTCTGGAAACACCATATATTTT. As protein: CATSDDRDRGPRTSGNTIYF.

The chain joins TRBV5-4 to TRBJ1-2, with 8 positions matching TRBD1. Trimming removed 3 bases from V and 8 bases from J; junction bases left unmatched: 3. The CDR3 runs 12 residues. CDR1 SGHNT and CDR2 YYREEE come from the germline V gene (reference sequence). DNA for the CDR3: TGTGCCAGCAGCTGGAGGGACAGGGGCTACACCTTC. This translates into CASSWRDRGYTF.

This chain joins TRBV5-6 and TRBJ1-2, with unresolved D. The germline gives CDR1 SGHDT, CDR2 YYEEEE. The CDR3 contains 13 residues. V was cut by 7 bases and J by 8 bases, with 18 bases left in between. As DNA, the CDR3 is TGTGCCAGCCTAACCGAGGGCTGGGAGGGCTACACCTTC. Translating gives CASLTEGWEGYTF.

CDR3 nucleotide sequence: TGTGCCAGCAGCCCCCGGTGCACAGATACGCAGTATTTT. Protein sequence: CASSPRCTDTQYF. This chain joins TRBV21-1 and TRBJ2-3; the listed D gene, TRBD2, was not tested against the DNA. TRBV21-1 is noted as a pseudogene. This CDR3 has 13 amino acids.

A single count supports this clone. Here the CDR3 DNA reads TGTGCCAGCAGCTCGCCGCCCGGGAAACAGGGGCGTTCTGGTAGCTACACCTTC. Encoded protein: CASSSPPGKQGRSGSYTF. V gene TRBV5-6 combines with J gene TRBJ1-2; 7 bases match TRBD1. The length of the CDR3 is 18 residues. CDR1 and CDR2 (germline): SGHDT, YYEEEE. J lost 9 bases, V lost 3 bases, and 23 bases had no gene match.

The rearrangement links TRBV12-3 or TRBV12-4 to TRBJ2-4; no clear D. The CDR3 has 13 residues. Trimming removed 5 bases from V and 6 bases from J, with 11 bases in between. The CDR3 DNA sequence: TGTGCCAGCAGTGGGAACCCCAGAAACATTCAGTACTTC. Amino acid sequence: CASSGNPRNIQYF.

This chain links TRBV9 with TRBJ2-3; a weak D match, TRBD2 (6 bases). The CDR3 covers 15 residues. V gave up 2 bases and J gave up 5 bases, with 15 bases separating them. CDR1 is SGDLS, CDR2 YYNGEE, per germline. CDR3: CASSVLSGDGDTQYF. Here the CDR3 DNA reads TGTGCCAGCAGCGTCCTTAGCGGCGACGGAGATACGCAGTATTTT.

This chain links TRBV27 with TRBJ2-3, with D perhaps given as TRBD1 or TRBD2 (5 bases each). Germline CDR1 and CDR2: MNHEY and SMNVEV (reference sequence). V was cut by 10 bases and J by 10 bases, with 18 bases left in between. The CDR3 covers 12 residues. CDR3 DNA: TGTGCCACCAGGGACCCTACAAGGGCGCAGTATTTT. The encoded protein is CATRDPTRAQYF.

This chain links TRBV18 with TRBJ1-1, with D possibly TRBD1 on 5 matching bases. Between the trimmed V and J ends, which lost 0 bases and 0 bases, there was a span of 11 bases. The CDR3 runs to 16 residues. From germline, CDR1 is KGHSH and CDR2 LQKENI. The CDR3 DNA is TGTGCCAGCTCACCACCGGGGGACTGGGTGAACACTGAAGCTTTCTTT. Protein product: CASSPPGDWVNTEAFF.

The CDR3 nucleotides read TGTGCCAGCAGCGTAGAGTACTCGGAGACCCAGTACTTC. Amino acids: CASSVEYSETQYF. The chain uses TRBV9 and TRBJ2-5; D remains ambiguous. This CDR3 comprises 13 residues. Looked up from germline, CDR1 is SGDLS and CDR2 is YYNGEE. V lost 0 bases, J lost 5 bases, and 8 bases lay in between. The full variable domain, in which reference TRBV9 and TRBJ2-5 provide the parts outside the CDR3, is DSGVTQTPKHLITATGQRVTLRCSPRSGDLSVYWYQQSLDQGLQFLIQYYNGEERAKGNILERFSAQQFPDLHSELNLSSLELGDSALYFCASSVEYSETQYFGPGTRLLVL.